Included here is one TCR beta chain sequence, with context. Its target is unknown. Only in-frame clones appear in the TCRdb table, and some are missing; sequencing was by immunoSEQ multiplex PCR. The data contain tens of thousands of clones, 91% of them singletons. CDR3 length: 14 amino acids. Germline V lookup: CDR1 SGDLS, CDR2 YYNGEE. With 3 bases clipped from V and 3 bases from J, the junction kept 5 bases outside the gene matches. This entry comes from a study of graft-versus-host responses after intestinal transplantation. The chain joins TRBV9 to TRBJ2-7; 8 positions match TRBD2. Sequencing used unstimulated CD4+ T cells sorted from spleen or lymph node cells, obtained before intestinal transplant. The TCR comes from a human donor who received an intestinal transplant. CDR3 loop: CASSEGLAGYEQYF. DNA of the CDR3: TGTGCCAGCAGCGAGGGGCTAGCGGGCTACGAGCAGTACTTC. The complete variable domain, with remaining parts taken from reference TRBV9 and TRBJ2-7, reads DSGVTQTPKHLITATGQRVTLRCSPRSGDLSVYWYQQSLDQGLQFLIQYYNGEERAKGNILERFSAQQFPDLHSELNLSSLELGDSALYFCASSEGLAGYEQYFGPGTRLTVT.